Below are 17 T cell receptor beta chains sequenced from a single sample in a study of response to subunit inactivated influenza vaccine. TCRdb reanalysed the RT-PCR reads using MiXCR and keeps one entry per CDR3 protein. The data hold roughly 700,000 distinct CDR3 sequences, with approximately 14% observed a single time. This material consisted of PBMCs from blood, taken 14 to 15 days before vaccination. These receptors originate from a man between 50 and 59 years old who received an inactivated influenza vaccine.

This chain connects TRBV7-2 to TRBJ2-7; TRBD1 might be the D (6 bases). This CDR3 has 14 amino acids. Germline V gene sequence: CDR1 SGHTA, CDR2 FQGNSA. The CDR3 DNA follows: TGTGCTCACAGCATCAGACAGGTTTCCTACGAGCAGTACTTC. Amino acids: CAHSIRQVSYEQYF.

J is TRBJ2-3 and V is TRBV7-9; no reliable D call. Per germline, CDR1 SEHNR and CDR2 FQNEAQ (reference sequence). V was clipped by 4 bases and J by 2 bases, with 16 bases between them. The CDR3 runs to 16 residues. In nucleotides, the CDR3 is TGTGCCAGCAGCTCCACCTTGGTTTGGGTCACAGATACGCAGTATTTT. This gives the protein CASSSTLVWVTDTQYF.

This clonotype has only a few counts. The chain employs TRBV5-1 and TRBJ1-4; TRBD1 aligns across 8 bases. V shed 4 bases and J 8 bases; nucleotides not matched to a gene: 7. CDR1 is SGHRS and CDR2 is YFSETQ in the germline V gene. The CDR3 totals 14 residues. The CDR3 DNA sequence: TGCGCCAGCAGCAAGGGACAGGAGCGGGAAAAACTGTTTTTT. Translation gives CASSKGQEREKLFF.

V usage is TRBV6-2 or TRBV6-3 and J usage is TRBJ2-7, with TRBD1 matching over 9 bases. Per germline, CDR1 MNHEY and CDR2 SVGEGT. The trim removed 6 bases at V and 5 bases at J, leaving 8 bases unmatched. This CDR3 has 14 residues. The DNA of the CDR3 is TGTGCCAGCAGATCTGGGACAGGGCGTAACGAGCAGTACTTC. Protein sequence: CASRSGTGRNEQYF.

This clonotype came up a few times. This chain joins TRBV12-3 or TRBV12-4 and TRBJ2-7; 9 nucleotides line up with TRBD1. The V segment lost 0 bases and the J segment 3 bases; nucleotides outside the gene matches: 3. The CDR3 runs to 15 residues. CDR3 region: CASSLAGTGNYEQYF. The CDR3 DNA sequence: TGTGCCAGCAGTTTAGCTGGGACAGGGAACTACGAGCAGTACTTC.

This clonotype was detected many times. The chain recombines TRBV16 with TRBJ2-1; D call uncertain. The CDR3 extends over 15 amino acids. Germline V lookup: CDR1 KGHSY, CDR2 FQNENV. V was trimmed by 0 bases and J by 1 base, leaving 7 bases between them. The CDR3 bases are TGTGCCAGCAGCCAATCGGGTTTGTCCTACAATGAGCAGTTCTTC. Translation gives CASSQSGLSYNEQFF.

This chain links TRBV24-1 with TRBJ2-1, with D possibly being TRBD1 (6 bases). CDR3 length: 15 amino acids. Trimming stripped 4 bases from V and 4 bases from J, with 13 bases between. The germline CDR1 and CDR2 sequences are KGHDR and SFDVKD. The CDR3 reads CATSESGVDYNEQFF. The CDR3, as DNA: TGTGCCACCAGTGAATCAGGGGTGGATTACAATGAGCAGTTCTTC.

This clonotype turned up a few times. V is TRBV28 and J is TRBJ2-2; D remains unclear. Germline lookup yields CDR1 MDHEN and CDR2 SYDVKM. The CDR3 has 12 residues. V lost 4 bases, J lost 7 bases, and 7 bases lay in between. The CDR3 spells CASSSLSGELFF. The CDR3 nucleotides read TGTGCCAGCAGTTCCCTCAGCGGGGAGCTGTTTTTT.

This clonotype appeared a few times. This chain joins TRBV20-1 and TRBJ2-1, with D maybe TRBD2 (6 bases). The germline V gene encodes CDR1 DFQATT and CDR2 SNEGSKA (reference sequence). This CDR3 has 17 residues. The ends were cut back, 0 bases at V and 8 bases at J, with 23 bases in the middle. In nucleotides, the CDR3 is TGCAGTGCTAGAGATATGGGGCTAGCGCTCCGTAGCTATGAGCAGTTCTTC. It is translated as CSARDMGLALRSYEQFF.

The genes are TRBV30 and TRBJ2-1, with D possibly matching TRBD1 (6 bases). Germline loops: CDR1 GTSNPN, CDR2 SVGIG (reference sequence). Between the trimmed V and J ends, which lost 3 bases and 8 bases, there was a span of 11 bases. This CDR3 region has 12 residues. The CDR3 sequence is CAWSSGQYEQFF. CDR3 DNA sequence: TGTGCCTGGAGCTCAGGACAGTATGAGCAGTTCTTC.

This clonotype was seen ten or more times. The CDR3 coding sequence is TGTGCCAGCAGTCCCTGGGACACGAACACTGAAGCTTTCTTT. It yields the protein CASSPWDTNTEAFF. This chain joins TRBV12-3 or TRBV12-4 and TRBJ1-1; TRBD1 is a possible D gene (6 bases). The V and J ends lost 5 bases and 1 base respectively, with 11 bases between them. The CDR3 loop spans 14 amino acids.

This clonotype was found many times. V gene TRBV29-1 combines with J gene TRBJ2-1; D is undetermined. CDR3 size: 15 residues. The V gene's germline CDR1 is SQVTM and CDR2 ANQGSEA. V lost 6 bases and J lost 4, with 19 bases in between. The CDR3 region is CSVPIGTLIYNEQFF. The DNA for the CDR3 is TGCAGCGTACCTATAGGCACGCTGATATACAATGAGCAGTTCTTC.

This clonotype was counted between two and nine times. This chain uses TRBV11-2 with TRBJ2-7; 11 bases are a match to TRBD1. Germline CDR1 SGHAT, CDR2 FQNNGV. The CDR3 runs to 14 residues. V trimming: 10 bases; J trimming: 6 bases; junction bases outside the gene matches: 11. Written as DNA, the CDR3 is TGTGCCATACATCGCGGGACAGGGGGGGGCGAGCAGTACTTC. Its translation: CAIHRGTGGGEQYF.

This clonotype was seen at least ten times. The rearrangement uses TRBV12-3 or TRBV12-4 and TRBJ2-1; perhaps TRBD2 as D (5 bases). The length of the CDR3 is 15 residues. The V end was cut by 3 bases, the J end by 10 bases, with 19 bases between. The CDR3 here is CASSFRGGTRGEQFF. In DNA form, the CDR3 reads TGTGCCAGCAGTTTTAGAGGTGGCACACGGGGAGAGCAGTTCTTC.

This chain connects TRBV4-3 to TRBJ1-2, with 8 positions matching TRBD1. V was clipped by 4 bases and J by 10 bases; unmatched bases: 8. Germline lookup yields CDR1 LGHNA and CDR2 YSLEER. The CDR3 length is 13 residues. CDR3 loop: CASSLGQASDYTF. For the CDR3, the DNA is TGCGCCAGCAGCCTGGGACAGGCAAGCGACTACACCTTC.

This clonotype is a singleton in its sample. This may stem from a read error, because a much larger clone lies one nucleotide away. Here the CDR3 DNA reads TGCAGCGTTTCCGCCTTCCGGGGCCGTCGACCTGAAGCTTTCTTT. It codes for CSVSAFRGRRPEAFF. The chain couples TRBV29-1 to TRBJ1-1; weak D call: TRBD1 (5 bases). This CDR3 region has 15 residues. Germline CDR1 SQVTM, CDR2 ANQGSEA. Trimming took off 5 bases at V and 6 bases at J, with 22 bases between the two ends.

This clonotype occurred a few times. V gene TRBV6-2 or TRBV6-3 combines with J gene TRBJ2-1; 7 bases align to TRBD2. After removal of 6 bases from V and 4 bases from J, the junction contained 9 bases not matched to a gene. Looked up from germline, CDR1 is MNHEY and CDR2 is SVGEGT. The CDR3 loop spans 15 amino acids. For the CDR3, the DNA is TGTGCCAGCAGCCCCGGGCAGCGGGGTTACAATGAGCAGTTCTTC. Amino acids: CASSPGQRGYNEQFF.